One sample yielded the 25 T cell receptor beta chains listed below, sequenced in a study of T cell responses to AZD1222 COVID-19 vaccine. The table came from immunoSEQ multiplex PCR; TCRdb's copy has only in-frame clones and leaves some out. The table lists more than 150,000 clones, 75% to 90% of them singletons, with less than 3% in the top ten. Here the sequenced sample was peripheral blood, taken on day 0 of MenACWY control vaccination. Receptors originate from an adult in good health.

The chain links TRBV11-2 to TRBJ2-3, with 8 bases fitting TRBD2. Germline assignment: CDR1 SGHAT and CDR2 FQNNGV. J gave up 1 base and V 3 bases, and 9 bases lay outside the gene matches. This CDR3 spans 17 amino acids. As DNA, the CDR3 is TGTGCCAGCAGCTTCTCCCCCCGAGCGGGGGGCACAGATACGCAGTATTTT. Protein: CASSFSPRAGGTDTQYF.

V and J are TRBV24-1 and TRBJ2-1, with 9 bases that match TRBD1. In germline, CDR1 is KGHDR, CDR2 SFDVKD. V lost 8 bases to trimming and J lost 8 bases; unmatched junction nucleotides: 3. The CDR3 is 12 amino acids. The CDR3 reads CATTDRGYEQFF. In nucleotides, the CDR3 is TGTGCCACCACGGACAGGGGCTATGAGCAGTTCTTC.

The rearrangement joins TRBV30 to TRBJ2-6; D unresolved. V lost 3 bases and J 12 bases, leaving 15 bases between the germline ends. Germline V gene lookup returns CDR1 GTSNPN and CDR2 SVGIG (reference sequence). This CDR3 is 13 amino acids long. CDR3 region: CAWSVSQPPVLTF. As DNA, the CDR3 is TGTGCCTGGAGCGTATCCCAGCCCCCCGTCCTGACTTTC.

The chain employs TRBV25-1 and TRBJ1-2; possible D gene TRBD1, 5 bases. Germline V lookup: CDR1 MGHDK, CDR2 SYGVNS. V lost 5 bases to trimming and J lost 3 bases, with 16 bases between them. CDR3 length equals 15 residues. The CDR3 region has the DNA TGTGCCAGCAGTTCCCTCGGCAGGGACGACTATGGCTACACCTTC. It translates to CASSSLGRDDYGYTF.

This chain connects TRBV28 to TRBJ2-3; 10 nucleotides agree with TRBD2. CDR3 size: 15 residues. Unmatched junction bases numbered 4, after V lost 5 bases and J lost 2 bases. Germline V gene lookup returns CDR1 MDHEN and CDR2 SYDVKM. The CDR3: CASSSGGDLTDTQYF. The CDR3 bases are TGTGCCAGCAGTAGCGGGGGGGACCTCACAGATACGCAGTATTTT.

The CDR3 loop reads CASSSDSMNTEAFF. Here the CDR3 DNA reads TGTGCCAGCAGCTCGGACAGCATGAACACTGAAGCTTTCTTT. The gene calls are TRBV5-8 and TRBJ1-1, with a weak D call TRBD1 (6 bases). Germline V gene sequence: CDR1 SGHTS, CDR2 YDEGEE. The CDR3 spans 14 residues. V lost 3 bases and J 0 bases, leaving 9 bases between the germline ends.

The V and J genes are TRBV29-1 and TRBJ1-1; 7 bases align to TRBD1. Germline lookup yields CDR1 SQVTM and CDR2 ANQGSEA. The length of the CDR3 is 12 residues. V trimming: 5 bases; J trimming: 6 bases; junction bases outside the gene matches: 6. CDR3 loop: CSVLEGAPEAFF. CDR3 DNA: TGCAGCGTTCTCGAGGGGGCCCCTGAAGCTTTCTTT.

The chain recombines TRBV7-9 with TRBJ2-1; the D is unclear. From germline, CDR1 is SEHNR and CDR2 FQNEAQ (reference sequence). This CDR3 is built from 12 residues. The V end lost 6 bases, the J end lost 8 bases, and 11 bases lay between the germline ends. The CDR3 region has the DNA TGTGCCAGCAGGGTCGGCTCCGATGAGCAGTTCTTC. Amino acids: CASRVGSDEQFF.

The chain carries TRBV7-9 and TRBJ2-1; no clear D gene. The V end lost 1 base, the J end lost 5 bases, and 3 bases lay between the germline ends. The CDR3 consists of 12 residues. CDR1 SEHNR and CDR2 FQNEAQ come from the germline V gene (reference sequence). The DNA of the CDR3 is TGTGCCAGCAGCTTAGGTAACAATGAGCAGTTCTTC. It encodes CASSLGNNEQFF.

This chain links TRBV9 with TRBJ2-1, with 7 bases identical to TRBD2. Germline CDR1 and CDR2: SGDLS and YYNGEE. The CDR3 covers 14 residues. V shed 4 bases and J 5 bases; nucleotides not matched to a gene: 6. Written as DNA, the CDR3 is TGTGCCAGCAGCACCCGGGACTACGACAATGAGCAGTTCTTC. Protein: CASSTRDYDNEQFF.

CDR3 in DNA: TGTGCCACCAGCAGAGGGCCCGCATGGACAGATACGCAGTATTTT. Protein: CATSRGPAWTDTQYF. The rearrangement joins TRBV15 to TRBJ2-3; no firm D call. Germline CDR1 is LNHNV and CDR2 is YYDKDF (reference sequence). This CDR3 is built from 15 residues. Deletions cut 1 base from V and 3 bases from J, with 11 bases between.

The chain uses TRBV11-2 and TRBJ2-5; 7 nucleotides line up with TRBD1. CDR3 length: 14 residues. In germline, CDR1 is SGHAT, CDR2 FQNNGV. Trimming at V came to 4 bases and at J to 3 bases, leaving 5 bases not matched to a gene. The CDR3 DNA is TGTGCCAGCAGCTCGATCGGGACAGAAGAGACCCAGTACTTC. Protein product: CASSSIGTEETQYF.

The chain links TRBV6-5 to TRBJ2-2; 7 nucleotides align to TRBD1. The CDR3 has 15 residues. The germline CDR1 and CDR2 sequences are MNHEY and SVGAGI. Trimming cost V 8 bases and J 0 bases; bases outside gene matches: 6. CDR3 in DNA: TGTGCCAGCTCTAGACAGGGAGCGAACACCGGGGAGCTGTTTTTT. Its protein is CASSRQGANTGELFF.

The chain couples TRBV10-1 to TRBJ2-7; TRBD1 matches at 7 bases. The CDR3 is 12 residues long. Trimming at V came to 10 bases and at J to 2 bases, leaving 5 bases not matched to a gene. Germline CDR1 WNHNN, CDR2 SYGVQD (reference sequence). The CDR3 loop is CAKPGQTYEQYF. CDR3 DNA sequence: TGCGCCAAACCGGGACAGACCTACGAGCAGTACTTC.

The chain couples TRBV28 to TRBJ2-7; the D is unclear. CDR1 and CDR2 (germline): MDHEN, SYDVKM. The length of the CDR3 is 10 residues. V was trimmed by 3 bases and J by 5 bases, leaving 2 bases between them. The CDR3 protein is CASSFNEQYF. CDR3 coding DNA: TGTGCCAGCAGTTTTAACGAGCAGTACTTC.

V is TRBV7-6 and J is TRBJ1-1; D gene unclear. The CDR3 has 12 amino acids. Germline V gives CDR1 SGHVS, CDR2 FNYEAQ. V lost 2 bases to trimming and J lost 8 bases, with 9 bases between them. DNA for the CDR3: TGTGCCAGCAGCTTAATCGGCAGCGAAGCTTTCTTT. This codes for CASSLIGSEAFF. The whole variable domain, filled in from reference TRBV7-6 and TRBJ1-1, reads GAGVSQSPRYKVTKRGQDVALRCDPISGHVSLYWYRQALGQGPEFLTYFNYEAQQDKSGLPNDRFSAERPEGSISTLTIQRTEQRDSAMYRCASSLIGSEAFFGQGTRLTVV.

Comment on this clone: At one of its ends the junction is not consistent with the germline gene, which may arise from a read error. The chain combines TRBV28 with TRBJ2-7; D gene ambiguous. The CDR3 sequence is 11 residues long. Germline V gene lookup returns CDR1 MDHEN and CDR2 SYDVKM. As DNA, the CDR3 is TGTGCAAGCAAGAATACCTACGAGCAGTACTTC. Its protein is CASKNTYEQYF.

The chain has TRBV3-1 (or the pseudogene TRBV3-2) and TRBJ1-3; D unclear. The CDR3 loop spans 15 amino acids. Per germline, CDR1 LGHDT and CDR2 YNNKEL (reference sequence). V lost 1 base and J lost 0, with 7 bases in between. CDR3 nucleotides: TGTGCCAGCAGCCAAGGGGTCGGCTCTGGAAACACCATATATTTT. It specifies CASSQGVGSGNTIYF.

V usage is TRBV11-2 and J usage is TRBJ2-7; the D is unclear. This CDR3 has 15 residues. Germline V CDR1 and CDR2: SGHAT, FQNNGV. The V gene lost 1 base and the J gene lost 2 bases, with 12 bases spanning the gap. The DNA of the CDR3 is TGTGCCAGCAGCTTAGGGGCCCTAAAACCCTACGAGCAGTACTTC. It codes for CASSLGALKPYEQYF.

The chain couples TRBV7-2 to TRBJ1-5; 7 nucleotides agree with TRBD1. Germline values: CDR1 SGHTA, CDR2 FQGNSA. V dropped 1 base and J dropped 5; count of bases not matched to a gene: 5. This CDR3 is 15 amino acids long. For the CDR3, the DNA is TGTGCCAGCAGCTTAGATGCAGGGGGATATCAGCCCCAGCATTTT. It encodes CASSLDAGGYQPQHF.

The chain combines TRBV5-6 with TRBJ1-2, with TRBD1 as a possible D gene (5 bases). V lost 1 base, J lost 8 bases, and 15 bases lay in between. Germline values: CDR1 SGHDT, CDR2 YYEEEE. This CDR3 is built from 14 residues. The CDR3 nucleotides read TGTGCCAGCAGCTTGCCAAGAATGGGGGTGGGCTACACCTTC. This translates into CASSLPRMGVGYTF.

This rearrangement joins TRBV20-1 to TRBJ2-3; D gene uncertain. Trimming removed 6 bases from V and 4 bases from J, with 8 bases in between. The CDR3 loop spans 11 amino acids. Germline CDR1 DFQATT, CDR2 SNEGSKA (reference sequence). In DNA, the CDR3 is TGCAGTGCAACCTTAGCAGATACGCAGTATTTT. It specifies CSATLADTQYF.

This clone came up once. The chain's CDR3 is CASSYSGEGLAKNIQYF. The CDR3 DNA follows: TGTGCCAGCAGTTACAGCGGGGAAGGTCTAGCCAAAAACATTCAGTACTTC. The J gene is TRBJ2-4, the V gene TRBV6-2 or TRBV6-3, with TRBD2 matching over 7 bases. Germline V CDR1 and CDR2: MNHEY, SVGEGT. The CDR3 totals 17 residues. V lost 2 bases and J lost 0; bases outside the gene matches: 7.

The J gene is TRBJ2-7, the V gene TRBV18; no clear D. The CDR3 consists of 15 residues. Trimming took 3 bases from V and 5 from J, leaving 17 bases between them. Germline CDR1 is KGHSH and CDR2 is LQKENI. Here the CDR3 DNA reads TGTGCCAGCTCACCCAACAACGTAATCCGCGACGAGCAGTACTTC. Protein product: CASSPNNVIRDEQYF.

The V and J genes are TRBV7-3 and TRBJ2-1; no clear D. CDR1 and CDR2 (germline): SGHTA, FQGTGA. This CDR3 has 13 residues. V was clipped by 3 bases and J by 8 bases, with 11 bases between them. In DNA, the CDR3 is TGTGCCAGCAGCTTTGGGCAGAGCCATGAGCAGTTCTTC. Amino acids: CASSFGQSHEQFF.